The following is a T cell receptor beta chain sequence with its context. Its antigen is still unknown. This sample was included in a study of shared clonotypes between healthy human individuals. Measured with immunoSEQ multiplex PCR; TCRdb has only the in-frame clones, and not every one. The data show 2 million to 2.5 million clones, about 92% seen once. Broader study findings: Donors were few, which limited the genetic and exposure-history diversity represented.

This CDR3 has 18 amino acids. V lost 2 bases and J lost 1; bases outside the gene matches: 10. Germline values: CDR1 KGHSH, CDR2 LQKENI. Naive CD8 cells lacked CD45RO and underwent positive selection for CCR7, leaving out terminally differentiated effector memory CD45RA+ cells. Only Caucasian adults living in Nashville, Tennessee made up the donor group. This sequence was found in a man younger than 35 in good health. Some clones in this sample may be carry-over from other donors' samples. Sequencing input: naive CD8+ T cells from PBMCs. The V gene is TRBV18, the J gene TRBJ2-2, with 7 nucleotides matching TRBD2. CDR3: CASSPAPIAGLNTGELFF. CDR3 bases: TGTGCCAGCTCACCAGCCCCTATAGCGGGTTTGAACACCGGGGAGCTGTTTTTT.